Listed below are T cell receptor beta chains from one sample, sequenced in a study of blood T cells in healthy people across ages. From the 5' RACE reads, TCRdb called clonotypes with MiXCR, one entry per CDR3 protein. The sample contains about 1,400,000 distinct CDR3 sequences, around 59% of which appear only once. What was sequenced was blood. The receptors originated from a man younger than 35 in good health. CDR3s include the opening cysteine and the closing phenylalanine or tryptophan. Fields, in order: D gene, V gene, clone size, J gene, CDR3 DNA, CDR3 protein. A D gene is named only where the DNA matches it firmly. Expanded clones get a size class; other rows say once, few or many, or leave the size out.

.	TRBV18	.	TRBJ2-7	TGTGCCAGCTCACCAACCCAGTGGGAGCAGTACTTC	CASSPTQWEQYF
TRBD2	TRBV10-3	few	TRBJ2-5	TGTGCCTCCCTAGGGAGGGTAGAGACCCAGTACTTC	CASLGRVETQYF
.	TRBV20-1	few	TRBJ1-5	TGCAGTGCGGGGGACATCAATCAGCCCCAGCATTTT	CSAGDINQPQHF
TRBD1	TRBV29-1	few	TRBJ2-2	TGCAGCGTTGAAGTGACAGGGGATGGGGACACCGGGGAGCTGTTTTTT	CSVEVTGDGDTGELFF
TRBD1	TRBV10-1	.	TRBJ2-7	TGCGCCAGCAGTGACATTACCGGGACAGGTGGTGGGGAGCAGTACTTC	CASSDITGTGGGEQYF
.	TRBV14	.	TRBJ2-1	TGTGCCAGCAGCCAAGGGGGGACGAATGAGCAGTTCTTC	CASSQGGTNEQFF
.	TRBV2	once	TRBJ1-2	TGTGCCAGCATACGATGGGACTATGGCTACACCTTC	CASIRWDYGYTF
TRBD2	TRBV6-2/TRBV6-3	.	TRBJ2-3	TGTGCCAGCAGCTCACACGCTAGCGGGGACACAGATACGCAGTATTTT	CASSSHASGDTDTQYF
.	TRBV14	few	TRBJ2-4	TGTGCCAGCAGCCAAGTGGGGCCCCGAACTTTAGCCAAAAACATTCAGTACTTC	CASSQVGPRTLAKNIQYF
TRBD2	TRBV5-1	.	TRBJ2-7	TGCGCCAGCAGCTTGACTCTGACTAGCGCTTTGTCCTACGAGCAGTACTTC	CASSLTLTSALSYEQYF
.	TRBV12-3/TRBV12-4	.	TRBJ2-2	TGTGCCAGCAGTTTCACGCGGACGAACACCGGGGAGCTGTTTTTT	CASSFTRTNTGELFF
.	TRBV4-2	many	TRBJ2-7	TGTGCCAGCAGCCAAGATCCTAGTTGGCCCTTTAGCTCCTACGAGCAGTACTTC	CASSQDPSWPFSSYEQYF
.	TRBV6-5	.	TRBJ2-3	TGTGCCAGCAGTTACTCGATCGCAGGTGATACGCAGTATTTT	CASSYSIAGDTQYF
TRBD2	TRBV11-1	.	TRBJ2-3	TGTGCCAGCAGCTTGAGAAATAGCGGGATTTCAGATACGCAGTATTTT	CASSLRNSGISDTQYF
.	TRBV7-6	few	TRBJ1-1	TGTGCCAGCAGCTCCCCCACGAGCACTGAAGCTTTCTTT	CASSSPTSTEAFF
.	TRBV27	.	TRBJ2-5	TGTGCCAGCATGGGAGGTCAAGAGACCCAGTACTTC	CASMGGQETQYF
TRBD2	TRBV25-1	few	TRBJ2-7	TGTGCCAGCAGTGAAGTAGCGACTAGCGGGAGTTACGAGCAGTACTTC	CASSEVATSGSYEQYF
.	TRBV12-3/TRBV12-4	.	TRBJ1-2	TGTGCCAGCAGTTTAGTTGCGGGGAGTCGCTACACCTTC	CASSLVAGSRYTF
.	TRBV3-1	.	TRBJ2-5	TGTGCCAGCAGCCAAGATTGGAAACAGGAGCAGTACTTC	CASSQDWKQEQYF
TRBD2	TRBV27	few	TRBJ2-5	TGTGCCAGCAGTTCCCTAGCGGGGCAAGAGACCCAGTACTTC	CASSSLAGQETQYF
.	TRBV20-1	.	TRBJ1-1	TGCAGTGCTAGAGAGGGAGGGGGTTTAAGGACTGAAGCTTTCTTT	CSAREGGGLRTEAFF
.	TRBV28	.	TRBJ1-1	TGTGCCAGCAGTTCCCCGGATCACACTGAAGCTTTCTTT	CASSSPDHTEAFF
.	TRBV6-5	.	TRBJ1-1	TGTGCCACGACCATGTCCCTCCTCAACACTGAAGCTTTCTTT	CATTMSLLNTEAFF
TRBD1	TRBV14	few	TRBJ2-3	TGTGCCAGCAGCCATTACCCGGGACAGGGGGCAGATACGCAGTATTTT	CASSHYPGQGADTQYF
.	TRBV5-1	.	TRBJ2-3	TGCGCCAGCAGTTATATCCGGAGTGTTGGTGGCACAGATACGCAGTATTTT	CASSYIRSVGGTDTQYF
.	TRBV4-1	.	TRBJ2-2	TGCGCCAGCAGCCGACGAACAATCGCCGGGGAGCTGTTTTTT	CASSRRTIAGELFF
.	TRBV5-1	.	TRBJ2-7	TGCGCCAGCAGCTTACCGGTGGAAACGCACGAGCAGTACTTC	CASSLPVETHEQYF
.	TRBV7-9	.	TRBJ1-2	TGTGCCAGCAGCTTAGTTGGGGAAAGCTATGGCTACACCTTC	CASSLVGESYGYTF
.	TRBV5-1	.	TRBJ1-3	TGCGCCAGCAGCTTAACAGGTGTCTCTGGAAACACCATATATTTT	CASSLTGVSGNTIYF
TRBD1	TRBV4-1	.	TRBJ1-5	TGCGCCAGCAGCCAGGCTATGGACAGGGGGCTCAGTCAGCCCCAGCATTTT	CASSQAMDRGLSQPQHF
.	TRBV15	.	TRBJ2-7	TGTGCCACCAGCAGATCGGGTAGCGGCTCCTACGAGCAGTACTTC	CATSRSGSGSYEQYF
.	TRBV7-9	once	TRBJ1-3	TGTGCCAGCAGCTTACGGGATCACACTGGAAACACCATATATTTT	CASSLRDHTGNTIYF
TRBD2	TRBV27	once	TRBJ2-7	TGTGTCAGCAGTTTTAGCGGGGCACACTACGAGCAGTACTTC	CVSSFSGAHYEQYF
.	TRBV12-3/TRBV12-4	few	TRBJ2-4	TGTGCCAGCGGAACCCAAAACATTCAGTACTTC	CASGTQNIQYF
.	TRBV27	.	TRBJ2-7	TGTGCCAGCAGTTTTCAACAGGGCCTCGGCGAGCAGTACTTC	CASSFQQGLGEQYF
.	TRBV2	.	TRBJ2-5	TGTGCCAGCAGTACCCGAGAGAGGATCTTCCAAGAGACCCAGTACTTC	CASSTRERIFQETQYF
.	TRBV2	.	TRBJ2-5	TGTGCCAGCAGTGTGGGCCCCCGGGGAGAGACCCAGTACTTC	CASSVGPRGETQYF
TRBD1	TRBV27	few	TRBJ1-2	TGTGCCAGCAGCCCCGGACAGGGGGTAAGGGATGGCTACACCTTC	CASSPGQGVRDGYTF
.	TRBV20-1	.	TRBJ2-5	TGCAGTGCTAAAAACATCAGGAGTGGAGAGACCCAGTACTTC	CSAKNIRSGETQYF
.	TRBV29-1	.	TRBJ1-2	TGCAGCGATTCCGGGACCGTAGCCAGACCTTATGGCTACACCTTC	CSDSGTVARPYGYTF
.	TRBV6-1	.	TRBJ2-5	TGTGCCAGCGGTAGTATCCGGGGAGAGACCCAGTACTTC	CASGSIRGETQYF
TRBD2	TRBV7-2	.	TRBJ2-1	TGTGCCAGCAGCTTAATCCCGGGGGGGCAGTTCTTC	CASSLIPGGQFF
TRBD1	TRBV4-1	.	TRBJ2-3	TGCGCCAGCAGCCACGGACAGGGGGACACAGATACGCAGTATTTT	CASSHGQGDTDTQYF